A single sample is the source of the 22 T cell receptor beta chains below, sequenced in a study of a mutant IDH1 vaccine in newly diagnosed glioma (dated by TCRdb to the early 2020s). The receptor library was made with the immunoSEQ multiplex PCR assay. TCRdb re-hosts the immuneACCESS table, in-frame sequences only. Its copies lack some clones; in the studies checked, an unresolved V gene accounts for under half of them, and the cause for the rest is not known. Within this sample are about 40,000 clones, with 80% to 85% of them counted one time only. The top ten constitute about 2.2% of the sample. Their recognized antigens are unknown. Taken with the paper, the label for time point translates to: week 11, during vaccination. Every vaccine dose consisted of 300 ug of a 20-mer mutant IDH1 peptide in Montanide, administered subcutaneously together with topical imiquimod. The sequencing used PBMCs, collected from a glioma patient whose treatment included an IDH1 peptide vaccine. The receptors come from a man aged 40-55 years with glioma.

The rearrangement uses TRBV9 and TRBJ2-7; TRBD2 is a possible D gene (5 bases). The CDR3 runs to 13 residues. V was shortened by 3 bases and J by 4 bases, with 11 bases between the two germline ends. CDR1 is SGDLS, CDR2 YYNGEE, per germline. CDR3 region: CASSATSSYEQYF. CDR3 coding DNA: TGTGCCAGCAGCGCAACTAGTTCTTACGAGCAGTACTTC.

The DNA of the CDR3 is TGTGCCAGCATCCCAGCGGGACAAAATGAGCAGTTCTTC. The encoded protein is CASIPAGQNEQFF. The rearrangement links TRBV25-1 to TRBJ2-1; possibly TRBD2 for D (7 bases). V was clipped by 7 bases and J by 7 bases, with 14 bases between them. CDR1 MGHDK and CDR2 SYGVNS come from the germline V gene. This CDR3 is 13 amino acids long.

The V and J genes are TRBV19 and TRBJ2-7; D possibly uses TRBD1 or TRBD2 (5 bases each). This CDR3 comprises 14 residues. Trimming pared 4 bases from V and 3 bases from J, leaving 13 bases between. Germline V lookup: CDR1 LNHDA, CDR2 SQIVND (reference sequence). The CDR3 DNA reads as TGTGCCAGTAGTAACCCGGGACCTTACTACGAGCAGTACTTC. Translation: CASSNPGPYYEQYF.

Written as DNA, the CDR3 is TGCGCCAGCAGCCAAGGTTCACTAGCCCAAGAGACCCAGTACTTC. Protein sequence: CASSQGSLAQETQYF. The J gene is TRBJ2-5, the V gene TRBV4-1; possibly TRBD2 for D (6 bases). Per germline, CDR1 MGHRA and CDR2 YSYEKL. This CDR3 is built from 15 residues. The germline V and J ends were trimmed by 1 base and 1 base, with 10 bases remaining between them.

The J gene is TRBJ1-4, the V gene TRBV4-2; TRBD1 matches 10 bases. In germline, CDR1 is LGHNA, CDR2 YNFKEQ. This CDR3 region has 15 residues. V shed 3 bases and J 5 bases; nucleotides not matched to a gene: 3. The CDR3 nucleotides read TGTGCCAGCAGCCAGACGGACAGGGGGAATGAAAAACTGTTTTTT. Protein sequence: CASSQTDRGNEKLFF.

This chain joins TRBV7-3 and TRBJ1-1, with D unresolved. Germline V gene data show CDR1 as SGHTA and CDR2 as FQGTGA. The CDR3 loop spans 14 amino acids. The germline V and J ends were trimmed by 2 bases and 0 bases, with 7 bases remaining between them. The CDR3 sequence: CASSLLGMNTEAFF. DNA of the CDR3: TGTGCCAGCAGCTTATTGGGGATGAACACTGAAGCTTTCTTT.

V is TRBV6-5 and J is TRBJ1-4; no definite D call. CDR1 and CDR2 (germline): MNHEY, SVGAGI. This CDR3 is built from 12 residues. Trimming took 5 bases from V and 7 from J, leaving 8 bases between them. The CDR3: CASSPLGEKLFF. The CDR3 DNA is TGTGCCAGCAGTCCCTTAGGTGAAAAACTGTTTTTT.

A note on this clone: Germline is not matched at one junction end, which may reflect a read error. This chain connects TRBV9 to TRBJ2-7; D may match TRBD1 or TRBD2 (5 bases each). This CDR3 region has 9 residues. Germline V lookup: CDR1 SGDLS, CDR2 YYNGEE. DNA of the CDR3: TGTGCCAGCTGGGACGGGAAGAACTTC. This codes for CASWDGKNF.

This chain connects TRBV5-4 to TRBJ2-2; 11 bases map to TRBD2. The CDR3 spans 18 residues. J was trimmed by 1 base and V by 4 bases; bases with no gene match: 9. Germline V CDR1 and CDR2: SGHNT, YYREEE (reference sequence). CDR3 in DNA: TGTGCCAGCAGCGGAGGGACTAGCGGAAACTTGAACACCGGGGAGCTGTTTTTT. Its translation is CASSGGTSGNLNTGELFF.

In this sample, this clone turned up once. Additional DNA sequences in this sample encode the identical CDR3. The gene calls are TRBV28 and TRBJ1-5; unclear D gene. Trimming removed 2 bases at V and 4 bases at J, with 9 bases between. Germline V gene data show CDR1 as MDHEN and CDR2 as SYDVKM. This CDR3 is 14 amino acids long. The CDR3 is CASSLVRGNQPQHF. CDR3 nucleotides: TGTGCCAGCAGTTTAGTGAGAGGGAATCAGCCCCAGCATTTT.

The V gene is TRBV2, the J gene TRBJ2-7; D is undetermined. V lost 1 base, J lost 0 bases, and 10 bases lay in between. CDR1 is SNHLY, CDR2 FYNNEI, per germline. This CDR3 has 15 residues. The CDR3 coding sequence is TGTGCCAGCAGTGAAGGGCGGACGAGCTCCTACGAGCAGTACTTC. This encodes CASSEGRTSSYEQYF. Full variable domain (outside the CDR3, taken from reference TRBV2 and TRBJ2-7): EPEVTQTPSHQVTQMGQEVILRCVPISNHLYFYWYRQILGQKVEFLVSFYNNEISEKSEIFDDQFSVERPDGSNFTLKIRSTKLEDSAMYFCASSEGRTSSYEQYFGPGTRLTVT.

The rearrangement links TRBV6-5 to TRBJ2-7; D gene uncertain. The CDR3 runs 11 residues. Deletions cut 7 bases from V and 4 bases from J, with 8 bases between. The germline V gene encodes CDR1 MNHEY and CDR2 SVGAGI. As DNA, the CDR3 is TGTGCCAGCACGGACCAATACGAGCAGTACTTC. This codes for CASTDQYEQYF.

In DNA, the CDR3 is TGTGCCAGCAGCTATTTCGGACTCGGCTCCTACAATGAGCAGTTCTTC. Translating it yields CASSYFGLGSYNEQFF. The V and J genes are TRBV11-1 and TRBJ2-1; D may be TRBD2 (5 bases). Trimming removed 4 bases from V and 0 bases from J, with 13 bases in between. CDR1 is SGHAT, CDR2 FQDESV, per germline (reference sequence). This CDR3 has 16 residues.

This chain joins TRBV5-1 and TRBJ2-7; D call uncertain. This CDR3 is 16 amino acids long. Germline values: CDR1 SGHRS, CDR2 YFSETQ. V gave up 4 bases and J gave up 2 bases, with 19 bases separating them. CDR3 in DNA: TGCGCCAGCAGCCCTACCGGACGGACGAACCCCTACGAGCAGTACTTC. Translation: CASSPTGRTNPYEQYF.

The rearrangement uses TRBV6-1 and TRBJ1-5; 7 nucleotides line up with TRBD1. In germline, CDR1 is MNHNS, CDR2 SASEGT. Trimming removed 7 bases from V and 6 bases from J; junction bases left unmatched: 9. CDR3 length: 14 amino acids. CDR3: CASKGGGESQPQHF. In DNA, the CDR3 is TGTGCCAGCAAGGGAGGGGGCGAGAGTCAGCCCCAGCATTTT.

The CDR3 DNA follows: TGTGCCAGCAGACTAGCGGGAGGCCGGAATGAGCAGTTCTTC. It translates to CASRLAGGRNEQFF. This chain uses TRBV5-6 with TRBJ2-1, with 12 positions matching TRBD2. The CDR3 covers 14 residues. The V gene end was trimmed by 5 bases and the J gene end by 7 bases; junction bases not matched to a gene: 4. The germline gives CDR1 SGHDT, CDR2 YYEEEE.

This chain connects TRBV11-2 to TRBJ2-3; 7 nucleotides align to TRBD2. CDR3 size: 16 residues. Germline V gene lookup returns CDR1 SGHAT and CDR2 FQNNGV. V shed 5 bases, J shed 3 bases, and the junction held 11 bases outside the gene matches. The CDR3: CASSRVRETVTDTQYF. The CDR3 bases are TGTGCCAGCAGCCGGGTGCGGGAGACGGTGACAGATACGCAGTATTTT. The whole variable domain, filled in from reference TRBV11-2 and TRBJ2-3, reads EAGVAQSPRYKIIEKRQSVAFWCNPISGHATLYWYQQILGQGPKLLIQFQNNGVVDDSQLPKDRFSAERLKGVDSTLKIQPAKLEDSAVYLCASSRVRETVTDTQYFGPGTRLTVL.

The V gene is TRBV6-1, the J gene TRBJ2-7; D uncertain. CDR3 length: 15 residues. Germline V lookup: CDR1 MNHNS, CDR2 SASEGT. The germline V and J ends were trimmed by 5 bases and 6 bases, with 20 bases remaining between them. The chain's CDR3 is CASSMWASQPSEQYF. CDR3 bases: TGTGCCAGCAGTATGTGGGCCTCCCAGCCCTCCGAGCAGTACTTC.

The rearrangement joins TRBV19 to TRBJ2-7, with 9 bases identical to TRBD2. CDR1 LNHDA and CDR2 SQIVND come from the germline V gene (reference sequence). This CDR3 spans 13 amino acids. The V and J ends lost 7 bases and 2 bases, in that order; junction bases with no gene match: 3. This CDR3 is CASNPSGTYEQYF. The DNA for the CDR3 is TGTGCCAGTAATCCTAGCGGGACCTACGAGCAGTACTTC.

The chain carries TRBV5-1 and TRBJ2-5; 12 positions match TRBD1. The V gene end was trimmed by 6 bases and the J gene end by 5 bases; junction bases not matched to a gene: 20. This CDR3 spans 19 amino acids. The germline V gene has CDR1 SGHRS and CDR2 YFSETQ. DNA for the CDR3: TGCGCCAGCAACGACCGGGACAGGGGGCATAAATGGGGAAGGGAGACCCAGTACTTC. It yields the protein CASNDRDRGHKWGRETQYF.

The chain couples TRBV19 to TRBJ2-3, with 7 positions matching TRBD1. The CDR3 spans 14 residues. Trimming cost V 7 bases and J 2 bases; bases outside gene matches: 6. CDR1 and CDR2 from the germline V gene are LNHDA and SQIVND (reference sequence). As DNA, the CDR3 is TGTGCCAGTAATAGAGGGGGCGTCACAGATACGCAGTATTTT. It yields the protein CASNRGGVTDTQYF. Complete variable domain (other parts from reference TRBV19 and TRBJ2-3): DGGITQSPKYLFRKEGQNVTLSCEQNLNHDAMYWYRQDPGQGLRLIYYSQIVNDFQKGDIAEGYSVSREKKESFPLTVTSAQKNPTAFYLCASNRGGVTDTQYFGPGTRLTVL.

This clone qualifies as medium-sized. The chain is built from TRBV15 and TRBJ2-2; 10 bases map to TRBD1. Germline V gives CDR1 LNHNV, CDR2 YYDKDF (reference sequence). The CDR3 spans 15 residues. Trimming took 5 bases from V and 3 from J; bases not matched to a gene: 3. The CDR3 bases are TGTGCCACCAGCTTCGGACAGGGGGACACCGGGGAGCTGTTTTTT. Residues: CATSFGQGDTGELFF. Variable domain in full (rest from reference TRBV15 and TRBJ2-2): DAMVIQNPRYQVTQFGKPVTLSCSQTLNHNVMYWYQQKSSQAPKLLFHYYDKDFNNEADTPDNFQSRRPNTSFCFLDIRSPGLGDTAMYLCATSFGQGDTGELFFGEGSRLTVL.